This TCR beta chain was profiled in a study of cytomegalovirus exposure and HLA in healthy donors. Regarding the study as a whole: The authors considered a cluster of highly shared sequence variants likely to be a sequencing artifact.

Between the trimmed V and J ends, which lost 1 base and 6 bases, there was a span of 13 bases. Germline CDR1 MNHNS, CDR2 SASEGT. CDR3 length: 14 residues. A multiplex PCR was run with 60 Vbeta primers and 13 Jbeta primers. Assay: immunoSEQ multiplex PCR; the TCRdb copy retains only in-frame clones and omits some. Of over 35,000 clones in the sample, 60% to 70% were seen once. In regard to this clone: Its antigen is undetermined.

Sequenced material: PBMCs. The receptor comes from a middle-aged man in good health and CMV-seronegative. The genes are TRBV6-1 and TRBJ2-7; D is unclear. CDR3 nucleotides: TGTGCCAGCAGTGAAGGGAGCCGGTCGGGCGAGCAGTACTTC. Protein product: CASSEGSRSGEQYF.